These 13 T cell receptor beta chains originate from one sample sequenced in a study of CD8+ T cells in alopecia areata. RNA, once extracted, was reverse transcribed into cDNA for use as the sequencing template. Assay: immunoSEQ multiplex PCR; the TCRdb copy retains only in-frame clones and omits some. Of around 250,000 clones in the sample, about 68% were seen once. The sequencing used CD4+ T cells sorted from blood, collected at week 0. These receptor sequences come from a human donor with alopecia areata.

The chain uses TRBV13 and TRBJ2-3; TRBD2 matches 9 bases. V was clipped by 5 bases and J by 2 bases; unmatched bases: 5. The CDR3 sequence is 15 residues long. Germline V lookup: CDR1 PRHDT, CDR2 FYEKMQ (reference sequence). CDR3 amino acids: CASSEAGGDTDTQYF. CDR3 DNA: TGTGCCAGCAGCGAAGCGGGGGGCGACACAGATACGCAGTATTTT.

This sequence joins TRBV29-1 and TRBJ1-1; D is possibly TRBD1 (5 bases). CDR3 size: 13 residues. Germline V lookup: CDR1 SQVTM, CDR2 ANQGSEA. V was clipped by 6 bases and J by 0 bases, with 11 bases between them. The CDR3 DNA reads as TGCAGCGTGAGACAGATCATGAACACTGAAGCTTTCTTT. This encodes CSVRQIMNTEAFF.

V is TRBV29-1 and J is TRBJ1-2; D possibly corresponds to TRBD1 (6 bases). There are 13 residues in the CDR3. The V gene's germline CDR1 is SQVTM and CDR2 ANQGSEA. The ends were cut back, 4 bases at V and 0 bases at J, with 9 bases in the middle. As DNA, the CDR3 is TGCAGCGTTGGACAGGCAGCTAACTATGGCTACACCTTC. This sequence encodes CSVGQAANYGYTF.

The chain carries TRBV29-1 and TRBJ1-2; D remains unclear. From germline, CDR1 is SQVTM and CDR2 ANQGSEA. Trimming left V 4 bases short and J 6 bases short, with 9 bases between. The CDR3 totals 11 residues. The DNA of the CDR3 is TGCAGCGTTGCTTCGGGGAATGGCTACACCTTC. It specifies CSVASGNGYTF. The whole variable domain, filled in from reference TRBV29-1 and TRBJ1-2, reads SAVISQKPSRDICQRGTSLTIQCQVDSQVTMMFWYRQQPGQSLTLIATANQGSEATYESGFVIDKFPISRPNLTFSTLTVSNMSPEDSSIYLCSVASGNGYTFGSGTRLTVV.

Concerning this clone itself: This same CDR3 is encoded by further DNA sequences in the sample. The rearrangement links TRBV6-5 to TRBJ1-1; D is unresolved. The CDR3 consists of 13 residues. V was pared by 0 bases and J by 0 bases, with 2 bases between. The germline V gene encodes CDR1 MNHEY and CDR2 SVGAGI. The CDR3 here is CASSYSLNTEAFF. The CDR3 region has the DNA TGTGCCAGCAGTTACTCGTTGAACACTGAAGCTTTCTTT.

This clone was counted only a few times. The genes are TRBV6-5 and TRBJ1-2; TRBD1 might be the D (5 bases). This CDR3 contains 13 residues. Germline V gene sequence: CDR1 MNHEY, CDR2 SVGAGI. The germline V and J ends were trimmed by 4 bases and 4 bases, with 10 bases remaining between them. The CDR3 bases are TGTGCCAGCAGTTCCAGGGACGCCTATGGCTACACCTTC. Residues: CASSSRDAYGYTF.

This clone was seen only a few times. This rearrangement joins TRBV9 to TRBJ1-5; D call uncertain. Trimming left V 0 bases short and J 1 base short, with 2 bases between. The V gene's germline CDR1 is SGDLS and CDR2 YYNGEE. This CDR3 is built from 13 residues. CDR3 bases: TGTGCCAGCAGCGTAGCGAGCAATCAGCCCCAGCATTTT. Translated: CASSVASNQPQHF.

This clone was counted only a few times. The chain recombines TRBV14 with TRBJ2-3, with D hard to call. The CDR3 has 16 amino acids. Deletions cut 0 bases from V and 3 bases from J, with 13 bases between. CDR1 SGHDN and CDR2 FVKESK come from the germline V gene. CDR3 DNA sequence: TGTGCCAGCAGCCAAGATAATGGTTTGGGGACAGATACGCAGTATTTT. This gives the protein CASSQDNGLGTDTQYF.

This chain links TRBV30 with TRBJ1-2; D is uncertain. The CDR3 length is 12 residues. Looked up from germline, CDR1 is GTSNPN and CDR2 is SVGIG (reference sequence). V lost 3 bases, J lost 8 bases, and 13 bases lay in between. CDR3 coding DNA: TGTGCCTGGAGCGGCACCCGGGTCGGCTACACCTTC. Protein product: CAWSGTRVGYTF.

The chain couples TRBV7-9 to TRBJ2-1; no clear D gene. Germline V lookup: CDR1 SEHNR, CDR2 FQNEAQ (reference sequence). The CDR3 loop spans 12 amino acids. V was pared by 4 bases and J by 2 bases, with 3 bases between. Here the CDR3 reads CASSSTYNEQFF. The CDR3 nucleotides read TGTGCCAGCAGCTCGACCTACAATGAGCAGTTCTTC.

This clone occurred a few times. This rearrangement joins TRBV5-6 to TRBJ2-1; 11 bases line up with TRBD2. This CDR3 is built from 18 residues. The V and J ends lost 2 bases and 2 bases, in that order; junction bases with no gene match: 9. Germline V gene sequence: CDR1 SGHDT, CDR2 YYEEEE. The CDR3 is CASSFMSSGGLTYNEQFF. CDR3 bases: TGTGCCAGCAGCTTTATGTCTAGCGGGGGGTTAACCTACAATGAGCAGTTCTTC.

The V and J genes are TRBV19 and TRBJ1-1; perhaps TRBD1 as D (6 bases). V dropped 5 bases and J dropped 1 base, with 14 bases sitting between them. This CDR3 spans 15 amino acids. The V gene's germline CDR1 is LNHDA and CDR2 SQIVND (reference sequence). The CDR3 DNA reads TGTGCCAGTAGTCCAGAACAGGGTCGGAACACTGAAGCTTTCTTT. It yields the protein CASSPEQGRNTEAFF.

The rearrangement links TRBV29-1 to TRBJ1-2; the D gene is possibly TRBD1 (5 bases). Trimming removed 4 bases from V and 6 bases from J, with 21 bases in between. The germline gives CDR1 SQVTM, CDR2 ANQGSEA. There are 15 residues in the CDR3. The CDR3 spells CSVARLTREPHGYTF. In DNA, the CDR3 is TGCAGCGTTGCAAGGCTAACCAGGGAGCCGCATGGCTACACCTTC.